Below, 23 T cell receptor beta chains from the same sample are listed, as sequenced in a study of blood T cell repertoires in COVID-19. Libraries were prepared by immunoSEQ multiplex PCR; TCRdb keeps only in-frame clonotypes and omits some of them. The table lists around 320,000 clones, roughly nine tenths of them singletons. The sequenced sample was peripheral blood. The receptor set was obtained from a woman under 40 with COVID-19, enrolled during active disease.

This sequence joins TRBV9 and TRBJ1-6; D remains unclear. CDR3 length: 16 residues. Deletions cut 2 bases from V and 8 bases from J, with 17 bases between. Germline V gene sequence: CDR1 SGDLS, CDR2 YYNGEE. CDR3 nucleotide sequence: TGTGCCAGCAGCGTCGGCCCACGGGCAGCGGATTCACCCCTCCACTTT. Amino acids: CASSVGPRAADSPLHF. Complete variable domain (other parts from reference TRBV9 and TRBJ1-6): DSGVTQTPKHLITATGQRVTLRCSPRSGDLSVYWYQQSLDQGLQFLIQYYNGEERAKGNILERFSAQQFPDLHSELNLSSLELGDSALYFCASSVGPRAADSPLHFGNGTRLTVT.

The chain employs TRBV5-1 and TRBJ1-1, with D hard to call. With 4 bases removed from V and 5 bases from J, the gap between germline ends came to 12 bases. This CDR3 is 13 amino acids long. CDR1 and CDR2 from the germline V gene are SGHRS and YFSETQ. The CDR3 is CASSEGLLTEAFF. In nucleotides, the CDR3 is TGCGCCAGCAGCGAGGGTTTGCTGACTGAAGCTTTCTTT.

The chain has TRBV12-3 or TRBV12-4 and TRBJ1-2; tentative D call: TRBD1 (5 bases). The CDR3 loop spans 13 amino acids. Deletions cut 2 bases from V and 4 bases from J, with 8 bases between. The DNA for the CDR3 is TGTGCCAGCAGTTTATGGGGCAGCTATGGCTACACCTTC. Amino acids: CASSLWGSYGYTF.

Note on this clone: Other DNA variants within this sample encode the same CDR3. Written as DNA, the CDR3 is TGCGCCAGCAGCCAAGATCCCACGGGGGGGTATGGCTACACCTTC. Amino acid sequence: CASSQDPTGGYGYTF. The chain couples TRBV4-1 to TRBJ1-2, with a possible D match to TRBD1 (5 bases). CDR3 length equals 15 residues. V was trimmed by 0 bases and J by 5 bases, leaving 13 bases between them. The germline V gene has CDR1 MGHRA and CDR2 YSYEKL.

The gene calls are TRBV19 and TRBJ2-6, with 7 bases matching TRBD1. J gave up 0 bases and V 10 bases, and 12 bases lay outside the gene matches. Looked up from germline, CDR1 is LNHDA and CDR2 is SQIVND (reference sequence). This CDR3 has 17 residues. As DNA, the CDR3 is TGTGCCACCGACGCGACAGGGATATCCTCTGGGGCCAACGTCCTGACTTTC. Translating gives CATDATGISSGANVLTF.

The rearrangement joins TRBV7-9 to TRBJ1-5, with 7 bases matching TRBD1. Germline V gene sequence: CDR1 SEHNR, CDR2 FQNEAQ (reference sequence). This CDR3 region has 15 residues. V dropped 5 bases and J dropped 0; count of bases not matched to a gene: 4. CDR3 sequence reads: CASSQGQDSNQPQHF. In DNA, the CDR3 is TGTGCCAGCAGCCAAGGACAGGATAGCAATCAGCCCCAGCATTTT.

The chain has TRBV2 and TRBJ1-1; D uncertain. CDR3 length: 15 amino acids. CDR1 is SNHLY and CDR2 is FYNNEI in the germline V gene. Trimming removed 3 bases at V and 7 bases at J, with 18 bases between. Here the CDR3 reads CASSDLDHGNNEAFF. The CDR3 bases are TGTGCCAGCAGTGACCTTGATCACGGGAATAATGAAGCTTTCTTT.

V usage is TRBV6-5 and J usage is TRBJ1-2; 7 bases fit TRBD1. The CDR3 loop spans 13 amino acids. V lost 6 bases and J lost 5; bases outside the gene matches: 6. CDR1 is MNHEY and CDR2 is SVGAGI in the germline V gene. The CDR3 nucleotides are TGTGCCAGCAGAAACAGGGGATTTTATGGCTACACCTTC. It codes for CASRNRGFYGYTF.

This rearrangement joins TRBV27 to TRBJ1-5; D is undetermined. V dropped 3 bases and J dropped 2 bases, with 8 bases sitting between them. The CDR3 spans 14 residues. CDR1 MNHEY and CDR2 SMNVEV come from the germline V gene (reference sequence). The CDR3: CASSLVGGNQPQHF. CDR3 bases: TGTGCCAGCAGTTTGGTCGGGGGCAATCAGCCCCAGCATTTT.

This chain uses TRBV21-1 with TRBJ2-3; no check of the table's D call, TRBD2, against the DNA was made. TRBV21-1 is termed a pseudogene. The CDR3 runs to 16 residues. Here the CDR3 DNA reads TGTGCCAGCAGTTCTACTAGCGGGGCCCCCCGGTATACGCAGTATTTT. The encoded protein is CASSSTSGAPRYTQYF.

V is TRBV7-9 and J is TRBJ2-3, with a possible D match to TRBD2 (7 bases). Germline V gene lookup returns CDR1 SEHNR and CDR2 FQNEAQ (reference sequence). The CDR3 contains 17 residues. The germline V and J ends were trimmed by 3 bases and 6 bases, with 22 bases remaining between them. CDR3: CASSLGPLAGARDTQYF. The CDR3 nucleotides read TGTGCCAGCAGCTTGGGGCCCTTGGCGGGGGCGAGGGATACGCAGTATTTT.

V is TRBV7-9 and J is TRBJ1-5; a weak D match, TRBD1 (6 bases). V was trimmed by 0 bases and J by 1 base, leaving 13 bases between them. The CDR3 consists of 17 residues. Germline-derived CDR1 and CDR2 are SEHNR and FQNEAQ (reference sequence). This chain's CDR3 is CASSLALGQRSNQPQHF. CDR3 DNA: TGTGCCAGCAGCTTAGCGTTGGGACAAAGAAGCAATCAGCCCCAGCATTTT.

The chain has TRBV5-6 and TRBJ2-5; possibly TRBD2 for D (7 bases). The CDR3 is 18 amino acids. The germline gives CDR1 SGHDT, CDR2 YYEEEE. V was pared by 1 base and J by 5 bases, with 24 bases between. The CDR3 reads CASSLKGRSGGFYETQYF. The CDR3 nucleotides read TGTGCCAGCAGCTTGAAGGGGAGGTCGGGGGGCTTCTACGAGACCCAGTACTTC.

In this sample, this clone turned up once. The chain employs TRBV5-1 and TRBJ2-5; maybe TRBD1 (6 bases). The CDR3 runs to 17 residues. The germline V gene has CDR1 SGHRS and CDR2 YFSETQ. The V gene lost 4 bases and the J gene lost 5 bases, with 24 bases spanning the gap. The CDR3 nucleotides read TGCGCCAGCAGCCTCTTCTGGGGGCCTCGTATGGAGGAGACCCAGTACTTC. Translating it yields CASSLFWGPRMEETQYF.

V usage is TRBV5-1 and J usage is TRBJ2-5, with 9 bases identical to TRBD2. From germline, CDR1 is SGHRS and CDR2 YFSETQ. The length of the CDR3 is 17 residues. V was pared by 0 bases and J by 3 bases, with 9 bases of the junction left unmatched. The CDR3 sequence is CASSLAGVAGAKETQYF. CDR3 in DNA: TGCGCCAGCAGCTTGGCCGGGGTAGCGGGGGCCAAAGAGACCCAGTACTTC. Full variable domain (missing parts from reference TRBV5-1 and TRBJ2-5): KAGVTQTPRYLIKTRGQQVTLSCSPISGHRSVSWYQQTPGQGLQFLFEYFSETQRNKGNFPGRFSGRQFSNSRSEMNVSTLELGDSALYLCASSLAGVAGAKETQYFGPGTRLLVL.

The V gene is TRBV10-1, the J gene TRBJ2-7, with D possibly TRBD2 on 5 matching bases. V shed 3 bases and J shed 1 base, with 10 bases lying between them. CDR1 WNHNN and CDR2 SYGVQD come from the germline V gene (reference sequence). The CDR3 loop spans 14 amino acids. CDR3 residues: CASSDAAGSYEQYF. The CDR3 DNA reads TGCGCCAGCAGTGACGCTGCGGGTTCCTACGAGCAGTACTTC.

A single count supports this clone. The chain combines TRBV6-5 with TRBJ1-5; a possible D gene is TRBD1 (6 bases). This CDR3 region has 15 residues. CDR1 is MNHEY and CDR2 is SVGAGI in the germline V gene. The V end lost 6 bases, the J end lost 2 bases, and 14 bases lay between the germline ends. The CDR3 region is CASSPGGLGNQPQHF. The DNA for the CDR3 is TGTGCCAGCAGCCCCGGGGGGCTCGGCAATCAGCCCCAGCATTTT.

This chain joins TRBV7-9 and TRBJ2-5; D perhaps matches TRBD2 (5 bases). The V end lost 3 bases, the J end lost 4 bases, and 15 bases lay between the germline ends. This CDR3 is 15 amino acids long. Germline CDR1 is SEHNR and CDR2 is FQNEAQ (reference sequence). The CDR3 DNA follows: TGTGCCAGCAGCTTGGTGTTCGCGGGCCGAGAGACCCAGTACTTC. Protein: CASSLVFAGRETQYF.

The rearrangement uses TRBV5-1 and TRBJ2-3; D perhaps matches TRBD1 (5 bases). CDR1 is SGHRS and CDR2 is YFSETQ in the germline V gene. The CDR3 covers 15 residues. With 4 bases removed from V and 1 base from J, the gap between germline ends came to 13 bases. CDR3 residues: CASSLTVSGTDTQYF. The CDR3 coding sequence is TGCGCCAGCAGCCTGACAGTTTCAGGCACAGATACGCAGTATTTT.

The rearrangement links TRBV5-1 to TRBJ1-1; D is perhaps TRBD1 (6 bases). Looked up from germline, CDR1 is SGHRS and CDR2 is YFSETQ. This CDR3 is 11 amino acids long. Trimming took off 4 bases at V and 10 bases at J, with 11 bases between the two ends. The CDR3 DNA is TGCGCCAGCAGCCCAGGGGAGGGAGCTTTCTTT. Translation: CASSPGEGAFF.

The J gene is TRBJ2-1, the V gene TRBV11-2, with 9 bases fitting TRBD2. J lost 7 bases, V lost 1 base, and 11 bases had no gene match. Germline lookup yields CDR1 SGHAT and CDR2 FQNNGV. This CDR3 is built from 17 residues. The CDR3 DNA follows: TGTGCCAGCAGCTTAGTTGGCCTTGGTAGCGGGGGTAATGAGCAGTTCTTC. This translates into CASSLVGLGSGGNEQFF.

This clone was counted once. The rearrangement uses TRBV7-2 and TRBJ2-7; maybe TRBD1 (5 bases). Germline V gene lookup returns CDR1 SGHTA and CDR2 FQGNSA. The V end was cut by 2 bases, the J end by 5 bases, with 13 bases between. The CDR3 consists of 14 residues. The CDR3 DNA sequence: TGTGCCAGCAGCTTAACAGGAACTTCTAACGAGCAGTACTTC. It yields the protein CASSLTGTSNEQYF.

The chain recombines TRBV14 with TRBJ1-6, with no clear D. The CDR3 is 13 amino acids. Between the trimmed V and J ends, which lost 1 base and 7 bases, there was a span of 5 bases. Germline CDR1 SGHDN, CDR2 FVKESK. In DNA, the CDR3 is TGTGCCAGCAGCCAAGTACGGAATTCACCCCTCCACTTT. This translates into CASSQVRNSPLHF.